These 29 T cell receptor beta chains were sequenced from one sample in a study of metastatic and nonmetastatic thyroid tumors. No treatment had been given to any patient before thyroid surgery. MiXCR was used by TCRdb to re-call the PCR reads. This sample has roughly 81,000 clones, with 8% to 9.5% found just once. Sequenced sample: blood. The source is a female donor with papillary thyroid cancer or a benign thyroid nodule (not recorded which). Some clones in this sample may be carry-over from other donors' samples.

This clone was counted at least ten times. V is TRBV5-1 and J is TRBJ1-5; D gene unclear. This CDR3 has 13 amino acids. Trimming took 2 bases from V and 2 from J, leaving 5 bases between them. The germline V gene has CDR1 SGHRS and CDR2 YFSETQ. The CDR3 sequence: CASSFQGNQPQHF. As DNA, the CDR3 is TGCGCCAGCAGCTTCCAGGGCAATCAGCCCCAGCATTTT.

The J gene is TRBJ2-3, the V gene TRBV24-1; 7 bases are a match to TRBD1. Germline V gene lookup returns CDR1 KGHDR and CDR2 SFDVKD. V shed 4 bases and J 1 base; nucleotides not matched to a gene: 4. This CDR3 region has 15 residues. CDR3 coding DNA: TGTGCCACCAGTGACGGACAGGACCGCACAGATACGCAGTATTTT. As protein: CATSDGQDRTDTQYF.

This clone has just a few counts. This rearrangement joins TRBV6-1 to TRBJ2-1, with 7 bases aligning to TRBD1. The CDR3 has 14 amino acids. The junction had 8 bases not matched to a gene; V was cut back by 4 bases and J by 8 bases. Germline CDR1 is MNHNS and CDR2 is SASEGT. The CDR3 DNA is TGTGCCAGCAGTGGGCCCCTAACAGGGGATGAGCAGTTCTTC. It yields the protein CASSGPLTGDEQFF.

This clone was observed many times. This rearrangement joins TRBV27 to TRBJ2-6; a weak D match, TRBD2 (5 bases). CDR3 length equals 16 residues. Trimming stripped 2 bases from V and 1 base from J, with 9 bases between. In germline, CDR1 is MNHEY, CDR2 SMNVEV (reference sequence). The CDR3 DNA sequence: TGTGCCAGCAGTTTAGAGGGTTTGTCTGGGGCCAACGTCCTGACTTTC. Its translation: CASSLEGLSGANVLTF.

This clone was counted ten times or more. This chain joins TRBV28 and TRBJ2-3; D is unclear. CDR1 is MDHEN, CDR2 SYDVKM, per germline. The CDR3 extends over 14 amino acids. Trimming removed 8 bases from V and 3 bases from J, with 15 bases in between. CDR3 nucleotide sequence: TGTGCCAGCGTTAGCTACCCTACGACAGATACGCAGTATTTT. This encodes CASVSYPTTDTQYF.

This clone was counted only a few times. The same CDR3 can be traced to other DNA sequences in this sample. The J gene is TRBJ2-3, the V gene TRBV5-6; 9 bases map to TRBD2. V was pared by 5 bases and J by 3 bases, with 4 bases of the junction left unmatched. The germline V gene has CDR1 SGHDT and CDR2 YYEEEE. The CDR3 is 14 amino acids. Here the CDR3 reads CASSTGLATDTQYF. In DNA form, the CDR3 reads TGTGCCAGCAGTACAGGACTAGCGACAGATACGCAGTATTTT. Together with reference TRBV5-6 and TRBJ2-3, the CDR3 gives the full variable domain: DAGVTQSPTHLIKTRGQQVTLRCSPKSGHDTVSWYQQALGQGPQFIFQYYEEEERQRGNFPDRFSGHQFPNYSSELNVNALLLGDSALYLCASSTGLATDTQYFGPGTRLTVL.

The table lists this clone with a few counts. This may come from a read error, since a much larger clone is one base off. Other DNA sequences from this sample encode an identical CDR3 as well. The CDR3 loop is CASSDREQPQHF. CDR3 sequence (DNA): TGTGCCAGCAGCGACAGGGAACAGCCCCAGCATTTT. The chain is built from TRBV12-3 or TRBV12-4 and TRBJ1-5, with 7 bases matching TRBD1. The CDR3 runs to 12 residues. V was clipped by 6 bases and J by 7 bases; unmatched bases: 3.

This clone was counted many times. The gene calls are TRBV19 and TRBJ2-7; D remains unclear. Trimming pared 3 bases from V and 2 bases from J, leaving 8 bases between. The CDR3 has 13 amino acids. Germline V gene sequence: CDR1 LNHDA, CDR2 SQIVND (reference sequence). The CDR3 nucleotides read TGTGCCAGTAGTATCAACTTCGCCTACGAGCAGTACTTC. It translates to CASSINFAYEQYF.

This clone was counted between two and nine times. The V call is TRBV10-1, the J call TRBJ1-5; a weak D match, TRBD1 (5 bases). Germline V gene sequence: CDR1 WNHNN, CDR2 SYGVQD (reference sequence). This CDR3 is 14 amino acids long. V shed 0 bases and J shed 5 bases, with 8 bases lying between them. CDR3 region: CASSESVGDQPQHF. As DNA, the CDR3 is TGCGCCAGCAGTGAGTCTGTAGGGGATCAGCCCCAGCATTTT.

Many counts were recorded for this clone. V gene TRBV27 combines with J gene TRBJ1-1, with 7 positions matching TRBD1. Unmatched junction bases numbered 6, after V lost 8 bases and J lost 0 bases. This CDR3 is built from 14 residues. CDR1 and CDR2 (germline): MNHEY, SMNVEV (reference sequence). The CDR3 spells CASGRGQLNTEAFF. The CDR3 nucleotides read TGTGCCAGCGGGCGGGGACAGTTGAACACTGAAGCTTTCTTT.

This clone appeared many times. The CDR3 DNA reads as TGTGCCAGCAGATCAGGACAGGGGGCGGAATACGAGCAGTACTTC. It translates to CASRSGQGAEYEQYF. The chain employs TRBV6-1 and TRBJ2-7; 11 bases fit TRBD1. Germline V CDR1 and CDR2: MNHNS, SASEGT. Trimming at V came to 6 bases and at J to 4 bases, leaving 8 bases not matched to a gene. The CDR3 extends over 15 amino acids.

This clone occurred many times. This sequence joins TRBV5-4 and TRBJ2-1; D is uncertain. Germline assignment: CDR1 SGHNT and CDR2 YYREEE (reference sequence). The V end was cut by 4 bases, the J end by 7 bases, with 6 bases between. The length of the CDR3 is 11 residues. The CDR3: CASSLDNEQFF. CDR3 in DNA: TGTGCCAGCAGCCTGGATAATGAGCAGTTCTTC.

At least ten counts were recorded for this clone. The chain has TRBV2 and TRBJ2-7; 9 nucleotides agree with TRBD1. With V trimmed by 6 bases and J by 1 base, 4 bases remained unmatched. CDR3 length: 14 residues. Looked up from germline, CDR1 is SNHLY and CDR2 is FYNNEI. CDR3 nucleotides: TGTGCCAGCAGGGACAGGGGTTTTTCCTACGAGCAGTACTTC. The encoded protein is CASRDRGFSYEQYF.

A remark on this clone: The CDR3 does not end in the conserved phenylalanine or tryptophan, so this is likely a read error. The DNA is omitted, as the CDR3 cannot be located on it reliably, and the CDR3 follows TCRdb's listing. The chain combines TRBV2 with TRBJ2-4; the table's D call TRBD1 went unverified against the DNA. The CDR3 length is 8 residues, termini included. Germline lookup yields CDR1 SNHLY and CDR2 FYNNEI. The CDR3 region is CASSVGTG.

This clone was seen ten or more times. V and J are TRBV19 and TRBJ2-1, with D hard to call. Deletions cut 1 base from V and 2 bases from J, with 3 bases between. Germline V lookup: CDR1 LNHDA, CDR2 SQIVND (reference sequence). The CDR3 is made up of 13 amino acids. Written as DNA, the CDR3 is TGTGCCAGTAGTATAGGACCCTACAATGAGCAGTTCTTC. This encodes CASSIGPYNEQFF.

This clone was counted at least ten times. This rearrangement joins TRBV2 to TRBJ2-7; 15 bases align to TRBD2. The germline gives CDR1 SNHLY, CDR2 FYNNEI. The junction had 10 bases not matched to a gene; V was cut back by 5 bases and J by 5 bases. The CDR3 runs to 17 residues. CDR3 nucleotides: TGTGCCAGCAGTCTCCGGGGACTAGCGGGGGGAGCAAACGAGCAGTACTTC. It encodes CASSLRGLAGGANEQYF.

This clone was detected many times. The rearrangement uses TRBV7-9 and TRBJ2-5; TRBD2 matches at 10 bases. Germline trimming cut 1 base from V and 4 bases from J; bases unmatched to any gene: 6. Germline-derived CDR1 and CDR2 are SEHNR and FQNEAQ (reference sequence). The CDR3 totals 16 residues. The CDR3 DNA is TGTGCCAGCAGCTTAGGCTCTCTAGCGGGGGCAGAGACCCAGTACTTC. Its translation is CASSLGSLAGAETQYF.

This clone showed up many times. V and J are TRBV7-9 and TRBJ1-2, with D tentatively TRBD1 (5 bases). The CDR3 consists of 13 residues. The V end was cut by 11 bases, the J end by 0 bases, with 13 bases between. CDR1 and CDR2 (germline): SEHNR, FQNEAQ (reference sequence). The CDR3 protein is CAWGSYTNYGYTF. CDR3 coding DNA: TGTGCCTGGGGCAGTTATACTAACTATGGCTACACCTTC.

By share of the sample, this clone is medium-sized. The chain links TRBV20-1 to TRBJ2-3; 10 bases align to TRBD1. V shed 1 base, J shed 5 bases, and the junction held 6 bases outside the gene matches. The CDR3 is made up of 15 amino acids. Per germline, CDR1 DFQATT and CDR2 SNEGSKA (reference sequence). The CDR3: CSARVGTGDVDTQYF. The CDR3 region has the DNA TGCAGTGCTAGAGTCGGGACAGGGGACGTAGATACGCAGTATTTT.

This clone has ten or more counts. The chain joins TRBV11-2 to TRBJ2-1; D call uncertain. Germline V gives CDR1 SGHAT, CDR2 FQNNGV. The ends were cut back, 2 bases at V and 5 bases at J, with 1 base in the middle. The CDR3 extends over 11 amino acids. The CDR3 coding sequence is TGTGCCAGCAGCTTACACAATGAGCAGTTCTTC. It specifies CASSLHNEQFF. The full variable domain, in which reference TRBV11-2 and TRBJ2-1 provide the parts outside the CDR3, is EAGVAQSPRYKIIEKRQSVAFWCNPISGHATLYWYQQILGQGPKLLIQFQNNGVVDDSQLPKDRFSAERLKGVDSTLKIQPAKLEDSAVYLCASSLHNEQFFGPGTRLTVL.

Comment on this clone: This sequence may be a read error, since a much larger clone differs from it by one base. The V gene is TRBV7-9, the J gene TRBJ2-7; no clear D gene. The CDR3 length is 13 residues. Germline CDR1 is SEHNR and CDR2 is FQNEAQ (reference sequence). The V end lost 7 bases, the J end lost 6 bases, and 16 bases lay between the germline ends. The CDR3 nucleotides are TGTGCCAGCACCCTTACGACCTTGGGCGAGCAGTACTTC. It specifies CASTLTTLGEQYF.

There are many counts of this clone. In DNA form, the CDR3 reads TGTGCCAGCAGCCCAGGGCTTAATGGTGAAAAACTGTTTTTT. This gives the protein CASSPGLNGEKLFF. V gene TRBV6-1 combines with J gene TRBJ1-4; a possible D gene is TRBD1 (5 bases). Trimming stripped 6 bases from V and 7 bases from J, with 15 bases between. Germline lookup yields CDR1 MNHNS and CDR2 SASEGT. CDR3 length: 14 residues.

The table lists this clone with many counts. V usage is TRBV6-1 and J usage is TRBJ2-1, with 11 bases identical to TRBD2. Germline CDR1 reads MNHNS; CDR2 reads SASEGT. The CDR3 covers 15 residues. Trimming cost V 7 bases and J 3 bases; bases outside gene matches: 5. The CDR3 bases are TGTGCCAGCAACGAACTAGCGGGGGACTACAATGAGCAGTTCTTC. It codes for CASNELAGDYNEQFF.

This clone was seen many times. The rearrangement uses TRBV30 and TRBJ2-5; D perhaps matches TRBD1 (6 bases). The CDR3 has 11 amino acids. V shed 4 bases and J shed 7 bases, with 10 bases lying between them. Germline lookup yields CDR1 GTSNPN and CDR2 SVGIG (reference sequence). The DNA for the CDR3 is TGTGCCTGGACCCTCAGGGGGACCCAGTACTTC. Residues: CAWTLRGTQYF. Using reference TRBV30 and TRBJ2-5 for the parts outside the CDR3, the full variable domain is SQTIHQWPATLVQPVGSPLSLECTVEGTSNPNLYWYRQAAGRGLQLLFYSVGIGQISSEVPQNLSASRPQDRQFILSSKKLLLSDSGFYLCAWTLRGTQYFGPGTRLLVL.

This clone occurred a few times. V gene TRBV6-5 combines with J gene TRBJ1-2; a possible D gene is TRBD1 (6 bases). This CDR3 has 17 residues. Trimming took 6 bases from V and 5 from J, leaving 25 bases between them. CDR1 is MNHEY, CDR2 SVGAGI, per germline. CDR3 in amino acids: CASRHNSDRRIAYGYTF. In nucleotides, the CDR3 is TGTGCCAGCAGACACAACTCCGACAGGCGGATTGCTTATGGCTACACCTTC.

About this clone itself: Relative to the germline gene, one junction end is altered; a read error may explain this. The CDR3 bases are TGTGCCACCGGTGACCTGTGGGGACTAGCGGGGGGGCAAGAGACCCAGTACTTC. Translation gives CATGDLWGLAGGQETQYF. The V call is TRBV24-1, the J call TRBJ2-5; 16 nucleotides align to TRBD2. The germline gives CDR1 KGHDR, CDR2 SFDVKD. This CDR3 is built from 18 residues.

This clone occurred a few times. V and J are TRBV24-1 and TRBJ2-4; D is unclear. CDR3 length equals 12 residues. Deletions cut 9 bases from V and 4 bases from J, with 9 bases between. Germline CDR1 KGHDR, CDR2 SFDVKD. Written as DNA, the CDR3 is TGTGCCACCTTGGTCAGGAAAAACATTCAGTACTTC. It codes for CATLVRKNIQYF.

This clone was counted between two and nine times. One base away lies a much larger clone, so this may be a sequencing read error. The J gene is TRBJ2-5, the V gene TRBV7-9; tentative D call: TRBD2 (5 bases). From germline, CDR1 is SEHNR and CDR2 FQNEAQ (reference sequence). The ends were cut back, 1 base at V and 5 bases at J, with 11 bases in the middle. The CDR3 runs to 14 residues. CDR3 bases: TGTGCCAGCAGCTTAGTTAAAGGCGGGGAGACCCAGTACTTC. It yields the protein CASSLVKGGETQYF.

At least ten counts were recorded for this clone. The chain joins TRBV27 to TRBJ2-1, with D possibly being TRBD1 or TRBD2 (6 bases each). This CDR3 comprises 13 residues. Trimming took off 7 bases at V and 16 bases at J, with 23 bases between the two ends. Germline assignment: CDR1 MNHEY and CDR2 SMNVEV (reference sequence). CDR3 DNA: TGTGCCAGCATAGGTAGGGGGGCGGCCGTCCCTTTCTTC. Translation gives CASIGRGAAVPFF.